Detailed here is one TCR beta chain. It lacks a known antigen. The read ends 3 residues shy of where the CDR3 ends; the end is completed using the germline J gene. Counted from cysteine to phenylalanine, this CDR3 has 16 amino acids. The DNA shown is the part of the CDR3 that was read: 39 bases, in frame from base 1. V drops 3 bases and J drops 0 bases, leaving 12 bases in between. From a lookup of the germline V gene, CDR1 and CDR2 are SGHRS and YFSETQ. TCR beta CDR3 regions were amplified by multiplex PCR using the immunoSEQ assay from an average of about 1,200 ng genomic DNA per sample. Primer bias was corrected in the assay by using a complete synthetic TCR repertoire to establish an amplification baseline. The amplicons were sequenced using the Illumina platform. As for the original processing: Sequence errors were corrected by clustering with frequency ratios and a modified nearest-neighbor algorithm, and the sequences were then analyzed in the immunoSEQ Analyzer using IMGT gene definitions. At each rarefaction depth, TCR richness and evenness were averaged across 20 rarefaction repeats, and samples with fewer sequences than that depth were excluded. Wilcoxon rank sum tests with FDR correction were used to compare relative abundances of V, D and J genes between the groups. In the blinded duplicates, the intraclass correlation was around 96% for TCR richness and averaged 76.4% across 66 gene segments. TCRdb re-hosts the immuneACCESS table, in-frame sequences only. Its copies lack some clones; in the studies checked, an unresolved V gene accounts for under half of them, and the cause for the rest is not known. Clone size and V and J calls were adopted from that table, with D and trimming inferred from the DNA. In this sample's table one finds approximately 30,000 clones. Clones ranked in the top ten supply roughly 3.7% of the sample.

The sample is drawn from a study of T cells in women clearing cervical HPV infection listed by TCRdb under 2018. Study-wide context: The cases were approximately 25 women with histologically confirmed HPV16-related CIN3 or worse, and 2 of these cases were invasive cancers. Controls were 25 women whose single incident HPV16 infection cleared within 12 months without precancer or cancer developing. Blood from cases was collected at the visit where the lesion was first found, while blood from controls was collected once the infection could no longer be detected. Median age was about 35 years in cases versus 38 in controls, and baseline characteristics did not differ significantly. This exploratory proof-of-principle case-control study, nested within the Guanacaste HPV Natural History Study in Costa Rica, compared TCR repertoires among women with different cervical HPV16 outcomes. HLA typing was available for only a few women, so HLA type could not be excluded as a confounder. Among cases, blood sampling occurred a median of about 150 days after lesion detection, with an interquartile range of about 90 to 230 days. The parent cohort enrolled 10,000 or so women aged 18 or older in Guanacaste, Costa Rica, during about 1993 to 1994 and followed them for six to eight years. Five blinded duplicates per group were added as quality controls, giving around 60 samples: around 50 participants and approximately ten replicates. Cases were matched to controls by age within five years and by the year the sample was collected. Overall study outcomes, separate from this receptor: The cross-sectional design could not show whether associations preceded infection or resulted from it; effector/memory subsets and HPV-specific T cells were not isolated. Across sequencing depths, CIN3+ cases showed significantly higher TCR repertoire richness than controls, but evenness did not differ between the groups. Random forest classifiers combining richness and V gene abundances distinguished cases from controls with an estimated AUC of more than 0.8. Lower TRBV6-7 relative abundance was observed in cases than in controls (approximately 0.1% versus 0.17%; Bonferroni P = 0.0008). Because the number of T cells in each sample was unknown, differences in richness could reflect differing T-cell content rather than repertoire biology.

Every participant had a single incident cervical HPV16 infection, and prevalent HPV16 infections were excluded. Cervical HPV DNA was detected by MY09/MY11 PCR, and genotyping was performed by dot-blot hybridization. Roughly 15 mL of heparinized blood were centrifuged, and the buffy coat was aliquoted, frozen at -30°C, then stored at -80°C. QIAGEN kits were used to extract genomic DNA from the buffy coat specimens. The V gene is TRBV5-1 and the J gene is TRBJ1-4; TRBD1 is possibly the D segment (5 matching bases). The TCR comes from a woman aged 18 to 75 with a cervical HPV16 infection that either progressed to CIN3+ or cleared (not recorded which). Sequencing used blood buffy coat. CDR3 bases read: TGCGCCAGCAGCTCCACCACAGGCGCAACTAATGAAAAA. The translation is CASSSTTGATNEK. The complete CDR3 protein is CASSSTTGATNEKLFF.